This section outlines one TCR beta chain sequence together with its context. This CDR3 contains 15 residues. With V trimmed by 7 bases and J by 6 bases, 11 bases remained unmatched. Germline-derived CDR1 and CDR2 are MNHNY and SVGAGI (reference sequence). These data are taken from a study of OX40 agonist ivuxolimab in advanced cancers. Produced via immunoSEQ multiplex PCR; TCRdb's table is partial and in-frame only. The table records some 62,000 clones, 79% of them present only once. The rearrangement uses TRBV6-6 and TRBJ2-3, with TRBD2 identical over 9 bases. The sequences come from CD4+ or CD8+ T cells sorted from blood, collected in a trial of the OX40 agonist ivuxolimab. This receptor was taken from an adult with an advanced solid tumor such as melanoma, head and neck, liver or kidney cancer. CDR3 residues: CASNRARGGLDTQYF. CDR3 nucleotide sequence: TGTGCCAGCAACAGGGCGCGGGGGGGCTTGGATACGCAGTATTTT.